This T cell receptor beta chain was recorded in a study of T-cell reconstitution after alpha-beta-depleted transplantation in children (dated by TCRdb to 2016 to 2017). For the study in its entirety: The study quantitatively tracked T-cell immune reconstitution after TCRalphabeta/CD19-depleted allogeneic hematopoietic cell transplantation in children using TCR repertoire profiling.

Library generation was performed with PCR. TCRdb lists the instrument as Illumina HiSeq 2500. Molecular barcoding was employed in the preparation of TCR libraries, with unique molecular identifiers being used to normalize TCRbeta repertoire quantification. TCRdb handled the public reads itself, with Q25 trimming in fastp and clone calling in MiXCR, and kept productive beta chains. Here each entry gathers all rows of one CDR3 protein and keeps the most common genes and DNA. The sample profile shows around 960,000 distinct CDR3 sequences; about 29% of them were found once. Clones ranked in the top ten supply over 25% of the sample. Overall study outcomes, separate from this receptor: About two months after transplant, the apparently early recovery of alphabetaT-cell counts reportedly depended on just several hundred clones that had expanded rapidly and came from non-depleted graft cells. The frequencies of hyperexpanded clones fell over the following months, and after one year, T-cell counts and TCRbeta diversity were mostly attributed to newly produced T cells. In some patients, high TCRbeta diversity at day 60 was attributed to recipient T cells and intrathymic progenitors that had survived conditioning.

This specimen's treatment or condition label, per the study, means: allogeneic hematopoietic cell transplantation with graft depleted of TCRalphabeta T cells and CD19 B cells. The transplant recipients were children given TCRalphabeta/CD19-depleted allogeneic hematopoietic cell grafts. This clonotype was seen at least ten times. Its antigen is unknown. Base qualities are not recorded, but no much larger clone differs from it by a single base. The germline ends are 16 bases apart after V is trimmed by 6 bases and J by 4 bases. The CDR3 goes from the cysteine to the phenylalanine over 14 residues. This entry keeps only the CDR3 DNA: 42 bases, framed from base 1. CDR1 and CDR2 are drawn from the germline V gene (reference sequence): SEHNR, FQNEAQ.

This TCR derives from a boy under three years old who had a stem cell transplant for SCID, so the T cells may come from the graft donor. The sequence joins TRBV7-9 to TRBJ2-7; the D gene lacks a confident call. This material consisted of PBMCs, mostly from graft donor cells, taken 360 days after TCRalphabeta/CD19-depleted stem cell transplant. In nucleotides, the sequence is TGTGCCAGCAGTAAAAGCCCGCCACCTTACGAGCAGTACTTC. Translation gives CASSKSPPPYEQYF.